This T cell receptor beta chain originates from a study of beta chain features in type 1 diabetes. The germline V gene has CDR1 MGHRA and CDR2 YSYEKL. V was trimmed by 5 bases and J by 3 bases, leaving 22 bases between them. The CDR3 contains 17 residues. Reverse transcription of all isolated RNA meant that expressed TCRB transcripts were sequenced. Profiling relied on immunoSEQ multiplex PCR, and the TCRdb table lists in-frame clones only, not all of them. The sample lists roughly 500,000 clones; about an eighth were seen once. The sequence derives from a young woman in good health. The J gene is TRBJ1-2, the V gene TRBV4-1; D is uncertain. Specimen: naive CD4+ T cells from blood. In DNA form, the CDR3 reads TGCGCCAGCAGCTCCCTGGGTGGACTGAAGCGGTACTATGGCTACACCTTC. Its translation is CASSSLGGLKRYYGYTF.